Presented here are 19 T cell receptor beta chains from one specimen sequenced in a study of blood T cell repertoires in COVID-19. The method was immunoSEQ multiplex PCR; TCRdb's version includes in-frame clones alone and lacks a portion of them. Of about 430,000 clones listed, approximately 87% are singletons. The sequencing sample was made of PBMCs or T cells enriched from blood (not recorded which). The receptors derive from a woman aged 25 to 39 with acute COVID-19.

V usage is TRBV3-1 (or the pseudogene TRBV3-2) and J usage is TRBJ2-5, with D maybe TRBD1 (5 bases). This CDR3 has 17 residues. V lost 0 bases to trimming and J lost 0 bases, with 14 bases between them. Per germline, CDR1 LGHDT and CDR2 YNNKEL (reference sequence). CDR3 coding DNA: TGTGCCAGCAGCCAAGAGCTAGGGGTCTTAAACCAAGAGACCCAGTACTTC. This sequence encodes CASSQELGVLNQETQYF.

The rearrangement links TRBV2 to TRBJ2-6; D remains ambiguous. There are 12 residues in the CDR3. The ends were cut back, 7 bases at V and 5 bases at J, with 6 bases in the middle. Per germline, CDR1 SNHLY and CDR2 FYNNEI. Written as DNA, the CDR3 is TGTGCCAGCAAAACAAGGGCCAACGTCCTGACTTTC. Its protein product is CASKTRANVLTF.

The chain couples TRBV19 to TRBJ1-1; the D is unclear. Trimming removed 11 bases from V and 1 base from J, with 17 bases in between. The length of the CDR3 is 14 residues. The V gene's germline CDR1 is LNHDA and CDR2 SQIVND (reference sequence). This chain's CDR3 is CACTLGSGNTEAFF. CDR3 nucleotide sequence: TGTGCCTGCACCTTGGGAAGCGGGAACACTGAAGCTTTCTTT.

The chain couples TRBV15 to TRBJ1-5; D not resolved. CDR1 is LNHNV, CDR2 YYDKDF, per germline (reference sequence). The CDR3 covers 17 residues. Trimming cost V 4 bases and J 2 bases, with 18 bases left between them. For the CDR3, the DNA is TGTGCCACCAGCAAGGGAGAGAGGCGGCAGCGCAATCAGCCCCAGCATTTT. Its translation is CATSKGERRQRNQPQHF.

The chain links TRBV11-3 to TRBJ2-1, with D perhaps matching TRBD1 (5 bases). Germline CDR1 reads SGHNT; CDR2 reads YENEEA. Between the trimmed V and J ends, which lost 1 base and 9 bases, there was a span of 13 bases. The CDR3 totals 14 residues. In nucleotides, the CDR3 is TGTGCCAGCAGCTTAGGGGCAGGGTCGAGTGAGCAGTTCTTC. It specifies CASSLGAGSSEQFF.

DNA of the CDR3: TGTGCCAGCAGCTTAGCGCGCGGGGTTGGGGAAAAACTGTTTTTT. Its translation: CASSLARGVGEKLFF. The chain couples TRBV7-9 to TRBJ1-4; D remains unclear. This CDR3 region has 15 residues. Germline values: CDR1 SEHNR, CDR2 FQNEAQ (reference sequence). Trimming shortened V by 0 bases and J by 8 bases, and 13 bases separated the two germline ends.

This clone was seen only a few times. The genes are TRBV20-1 and TRBJ2-1, with TRBD2 as a possible D gene (6 bases). Germline values: CDR1 DFQATT, CDR2 SNEGSKA (reference sequence). This CDR3 has 14 residues. Trimming left V 3 bases short and J 4 bases short, with 13 bases between. In DNA form, the CDR3 reads TGCAGTGCTAGTTATAGCGGAGTATACAATGAGCAGTTCTTC. Translated, it gives CSASYSGVYNEQFF.

The chain is built from TRBV7-2 and TRBJ1-5; D uncertain. V gave up 1 base and J gave up 11 bases, with 15 bases separating them. The CDR3 spans 14 residues. Germline CDR1 is SGHTA and CDR2 is FQGNSA. CDR3 residues: CASSLDWAPSTQHF. The CDR3 bases are TGTGCCAGCAGCTTAGACTGGGCACCCAGTACCCAGCATTTT.

A single count supports this clone. The chain couples TRBV18 to TRBJ1-3; TRBD1 is a possible D gene (5 bases). The CDR3 totals 15 residues. The germline V gene encodes CDR1 KGHSH and CDR2 LQKENI. The ends were cut back, 2 bases at V and 0 bases at J, with 8 bases in the middle. The CDR3 protein is CASSPDSFSGNTIYF. The CDR3 coding sequence is TGTGCCAGCTCACCAGACAGTTTCTCTGGAAACACCATATATTTT.

The chain carries TRBV5-1 and TRBJ2-1, with 12 bases identical to TRBD2. Germline loops: CDR1 SGHRS, CDR2 YFSETQ. This CDR3 contains 16 residues. The V and J ends lost 4 bases and 4 bases, in that order; junction bases with no gene match: 6. In DNA form, the CDR3 reads TGCGCCAGCAGCGAAACTAGCGGGGGGCGTTACAATGAGCAGTTCTTC. Translating gives CASSETSGGRYNEQFF.

The genes are TRBV28 and TRBJ2-2, with 8 bases that match TRBD2. V gave up 7 bases and J gave up 3 bases; unmatched junction bases: 13. Germline V gene data show CDR1 as MDHEN and CDR2 as SYDVKM. This CDR3 spans 17 amino acids. The CDR3 region is CASNLRGSGEYTGELFF. The CDR3 region has the DNA TGTGCCAGCAATCTTCGGGGTAGCGGGGAATACACCGGGGAGCTGTTTTTT.

The chain couples TRBV11-1 to TRBJ1-6; D gene uncertain. The V end was cut by 5 bases, the J end by 7 bases, with 18 bases between. The CDR3 has 16 amino acids. Germline CDR1 reads SGHAT; CDR2 reads FQDESV (reference sequence). The CDR3 DNA reads TGTGCCAGCAGCGGAGGTTACAGAAGGCTAAATTCACCCCTCCACTTT. As protein: CASSGGYRRLNSPLHF.

V is TRBV5-1 and J is TRBJ1-5; TRBD1 aligns across 8 bases. J lost 5 bases, V lost 5 bases, and 3 bases had no gene match. Per germline, CDR1 SGHRS and CDR2 YFSETQ. The CDR3 is 13 residues long. DNA of the CDR3: TGCGCCAGCAGTAAACAGGGGGATCAGCCCCAGCATTTT. The encoded protein is CASSKQGDQPQHF.

The chain employs TRBV5-1 and TRBJ1-5, with 7 nucleotides matching TRBD1. Germline CDR1 is SGHRS and CDR2 is YFSETQ. CDR3 length: 18 amino acids. Trimming at V came to 4 bases and at J to 2 bases, leaving 15 bases not matched to a gene. This CDR3 reads CASSLRFGKGAGNQPQHF. CDR3 sequence (DNA): TGCGCCAGCAGCCTTCGATTCGGGAAGGGGGCGGGCAATCAGCCCCAGCATTTT.

The chain uses TRBV27 and TRBJ1-1; D not certain. The CDR3 is 14 residues long. The V gene lost 6 bases and the J gene lost 4 bases, with 15 bases spanning the gap. Germline CDR1 and CDR2: MNHEY and SMNVEV (reference sequence). The DNA of the CDR3 is TGTGCCAGCAGCCTTTTGATGGGGAGCACTGAAGCTTTCTTT. Translated: CASSLLMGSTEAFF.

This clone was counted between two and nine times. This sequence joins TRBV11-1 and TRBJ1-2; 10 bases line up with TRBD1. J was trimmed by 0 bases and V by 4 bases; bases with no gene match: 5. The CDR3 covers 16 residues. Germline CDR1 SGHAT, CDR2 FQDESV (reference sequence). In nucleotides, the CDR3 is TGTGCCAGCAGCTCCGGGACAGGGGTTTCTAACTATGGCTACACCTTC. Its translation: CASSSGTGVSNYGYTF.

The chain couples TRBV3-1 (or the pseudogene TRBV3-2) to TRBJ2-3; a possible D gene is TRBD2 (7 bases). The germline gives CDR1 LGHDT, CDR2 YNNKEL (reference sequence). This CDR3 is built from 15 residues. Trimming left V 6 bases short and J 4 bases short, with 17 bases between. CDR3 bases: TGTGCCAGCAGACACGGGGGGCAACCCCCAGATACGCAGTATTTT. Translated, it gives CASRHGGQPPDTQYF.

The chain recombines TRBV6-2 or TRBV6-3 with TRBJ2-3, with 9 bases identical to TRBD2. The trim removed 5 bases at V and 6 bases at J, leaving 9 bases unmatched. CDR3 size: 15 residues. The germline V gene encodes CDR1 MNHEY and CDR2 SVGEGT. The CDR3 DNA reads as TGTGCCAGCAGTACCCGGACTAGCGTTTCCGATACGCAGTATTTT. Its protein product is CASSTRTSVSDTQYF.

This chain connects TRBV2 to TRBJ1-6; D is undetermined. The germline V gene has CDR1 SNHLY and CDR2 FYNNEI. The CDR3 runs to 13 residues. Between the trimmed V and J ends, which lost 6 bases and 8 bases, there was a span of 11 bases. The CDR3 reads CASRGDGDSPLHF. CDR3 nucleotides: TGTGCCAGCAGGGGAGACGGGGATTCACCCCTCCACTTT.